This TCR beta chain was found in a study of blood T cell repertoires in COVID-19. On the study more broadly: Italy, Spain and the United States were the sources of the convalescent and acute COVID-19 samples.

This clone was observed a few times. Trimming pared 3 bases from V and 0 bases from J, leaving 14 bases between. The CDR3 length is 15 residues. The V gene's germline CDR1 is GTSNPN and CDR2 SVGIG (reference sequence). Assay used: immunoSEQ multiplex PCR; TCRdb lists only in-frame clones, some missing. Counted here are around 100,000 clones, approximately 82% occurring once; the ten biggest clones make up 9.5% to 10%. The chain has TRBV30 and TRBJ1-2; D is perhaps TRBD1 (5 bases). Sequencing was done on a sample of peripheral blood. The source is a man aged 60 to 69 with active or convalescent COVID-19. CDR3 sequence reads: CAWRLDILTNYGYTF. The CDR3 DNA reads TGTGCCTGGAGACTGGACATCCTAACTAACTATGGCTACACCTTC.